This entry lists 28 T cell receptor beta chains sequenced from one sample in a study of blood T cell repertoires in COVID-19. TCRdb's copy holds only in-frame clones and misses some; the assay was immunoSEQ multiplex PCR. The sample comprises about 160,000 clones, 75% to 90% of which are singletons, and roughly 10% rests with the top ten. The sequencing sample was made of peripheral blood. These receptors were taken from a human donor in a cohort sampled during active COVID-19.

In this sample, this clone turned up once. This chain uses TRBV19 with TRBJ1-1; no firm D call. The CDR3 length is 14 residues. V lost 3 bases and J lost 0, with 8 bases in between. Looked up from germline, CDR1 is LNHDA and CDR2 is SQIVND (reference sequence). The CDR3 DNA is TGTGCCAGTAGTATCAGGACTCTGAACACTGAAGCTTTCTTT. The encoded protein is CASSIRTLNTEAFF.

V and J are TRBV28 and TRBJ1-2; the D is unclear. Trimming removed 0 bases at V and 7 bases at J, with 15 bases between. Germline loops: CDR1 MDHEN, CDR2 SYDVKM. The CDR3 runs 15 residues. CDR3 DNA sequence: TGTGCCAGCAGTTTATGGTACGTTCCCATGCGTGGCTACACCTTC. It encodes CASSLWYVPMRGYTF.

The CDR3 loop is CASSLGAGQSNTGELFF. DNA of the CDR3: TGTGCCAGCAGCTTGGGGGCGGGACAGTCGAACACCGGGGAGCTGTTTTTT. The chain employs TRBV5-4 and TRBJ2-2; maybe TRBD1 (7 bases). V was pared by 0 bases and J by 0 bases, with 12 bases between. The CDR3 spans 17 residues. Per the germline V gene, CDR1 is SGHNT and CDR2 is YYREEE (reference sequence).

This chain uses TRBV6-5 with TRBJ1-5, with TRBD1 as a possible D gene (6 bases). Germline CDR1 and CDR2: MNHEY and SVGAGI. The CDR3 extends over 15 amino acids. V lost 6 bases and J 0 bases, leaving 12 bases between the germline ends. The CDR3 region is CASRISGDSNQPQHF. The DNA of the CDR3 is TGTGCCAGCAGAATTTCAGGGGATAGCAATCAGCCCCAGCATTTT.

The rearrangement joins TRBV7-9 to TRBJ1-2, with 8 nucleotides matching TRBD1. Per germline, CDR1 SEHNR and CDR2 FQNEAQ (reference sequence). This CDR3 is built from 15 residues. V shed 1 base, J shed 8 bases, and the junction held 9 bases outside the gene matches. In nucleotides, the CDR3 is TGTGCCAGCAGCTTAGGCTCCCAGGGGGCAGAGGGCTACACCTTC. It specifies CASSLGSQGAEGYTF.

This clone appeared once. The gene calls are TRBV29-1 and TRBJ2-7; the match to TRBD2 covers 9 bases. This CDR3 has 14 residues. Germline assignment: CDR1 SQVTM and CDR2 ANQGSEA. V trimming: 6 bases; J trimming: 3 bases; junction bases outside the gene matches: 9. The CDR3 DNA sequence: TGCAGCGTGAAGGAGGGGACTAGCCTCTACGAGCAGTACTTC. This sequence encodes CSVKEGTSLYEQYF.

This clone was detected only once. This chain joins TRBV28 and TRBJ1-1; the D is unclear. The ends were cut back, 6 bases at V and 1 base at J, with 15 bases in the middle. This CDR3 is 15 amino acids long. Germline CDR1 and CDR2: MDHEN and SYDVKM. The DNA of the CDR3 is TGTGCCAGCAGCACCGGCGGGCGGGCGAACACTGAAGCTTTCTTT. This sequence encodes CASSTGGRANTEAFF.

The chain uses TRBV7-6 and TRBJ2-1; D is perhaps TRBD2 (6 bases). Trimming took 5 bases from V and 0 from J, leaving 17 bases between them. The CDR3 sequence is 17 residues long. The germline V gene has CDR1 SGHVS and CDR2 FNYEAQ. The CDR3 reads CASSRTIGWSSYNEQFF. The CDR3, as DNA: TGTGCCAGCAGCCGGACTATAGGATGGTCCTCCTACAATGAGCAGTTCTTC.

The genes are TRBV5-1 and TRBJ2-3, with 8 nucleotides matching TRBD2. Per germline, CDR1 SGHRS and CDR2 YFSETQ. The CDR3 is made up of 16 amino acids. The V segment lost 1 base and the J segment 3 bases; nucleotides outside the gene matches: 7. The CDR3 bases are TGCGCCAGCAGCTTGTCGGGGGGGAAAATGACAGATACGCAGTATTTT. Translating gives CASSLSGGKMTDTQYF.

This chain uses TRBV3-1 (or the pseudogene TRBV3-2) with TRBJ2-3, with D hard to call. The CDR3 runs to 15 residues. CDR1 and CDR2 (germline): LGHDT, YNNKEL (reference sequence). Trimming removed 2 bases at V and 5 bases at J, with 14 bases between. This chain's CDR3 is CASSQLVSLIDTQYF. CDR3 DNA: TGTGCCAGCAGCCAACTAGTTTCCCTAATAGATACGCAGTATTTT.

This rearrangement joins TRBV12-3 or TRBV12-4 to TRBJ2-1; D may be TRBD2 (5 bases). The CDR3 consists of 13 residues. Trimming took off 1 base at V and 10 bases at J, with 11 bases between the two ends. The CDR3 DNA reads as TGTGCCAGCAGTTTAGGGACTTTTGGAGAGCAGTTCTTC. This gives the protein CASSLGTFGEQFF.

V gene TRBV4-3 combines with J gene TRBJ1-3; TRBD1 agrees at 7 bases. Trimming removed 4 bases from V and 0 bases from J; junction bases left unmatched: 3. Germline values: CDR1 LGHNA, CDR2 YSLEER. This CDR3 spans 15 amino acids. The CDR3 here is CASSLGTASGNTIYF. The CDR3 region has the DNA TGCGCCAGCAGCCTGGGGACAGCCTCTGGAAACACCATATATTTT.

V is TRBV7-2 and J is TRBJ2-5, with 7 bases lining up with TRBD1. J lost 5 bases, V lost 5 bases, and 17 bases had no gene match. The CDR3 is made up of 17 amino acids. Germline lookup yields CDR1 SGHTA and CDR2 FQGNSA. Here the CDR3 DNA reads TGTGCCAGCAGCCAAGGCGACAGGGCGGCTGGCCGGGAGACCCAGTACTTC. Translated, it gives CASSQGDRAAGRETQYF.

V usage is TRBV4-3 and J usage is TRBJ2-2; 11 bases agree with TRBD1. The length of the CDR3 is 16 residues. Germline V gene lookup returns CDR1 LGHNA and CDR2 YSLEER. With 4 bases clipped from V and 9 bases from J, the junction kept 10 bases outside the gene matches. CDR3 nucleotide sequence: TGCGCCAGCAGCCGCTACGGACAGGGGGCCGGCCGGGAGCTGTTTTTT. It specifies CASSRYGQGAGRELFF.

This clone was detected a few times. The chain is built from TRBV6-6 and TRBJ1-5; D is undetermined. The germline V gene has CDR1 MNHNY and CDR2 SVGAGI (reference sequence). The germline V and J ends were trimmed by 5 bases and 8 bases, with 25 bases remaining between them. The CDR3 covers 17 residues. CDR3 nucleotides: TGTGCCAGCAGTCTCCCTCTTGGCGGTTACTCAATCGAGCCCCAGCATTTT. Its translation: CASSLPLGGYSIEPQHF.

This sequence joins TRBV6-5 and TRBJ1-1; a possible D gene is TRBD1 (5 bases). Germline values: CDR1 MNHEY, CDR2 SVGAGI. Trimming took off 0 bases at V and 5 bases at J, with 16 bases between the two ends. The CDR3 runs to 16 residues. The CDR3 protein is CASSYSRLGAGTEAFF. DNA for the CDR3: TGTGCCAGCAGTTACTCGCGCTTAGGGGCTGGGACTGAAGCTTTCTTT.

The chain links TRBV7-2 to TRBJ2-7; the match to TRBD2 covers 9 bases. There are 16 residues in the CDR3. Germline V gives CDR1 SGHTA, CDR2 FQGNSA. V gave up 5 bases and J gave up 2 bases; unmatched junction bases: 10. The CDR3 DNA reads TGTGCCAGCAGCCCTAGCGGGGTATCACCGCCCTACGAGCAGTACTTC. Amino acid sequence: CASSPSGVSPPYEQYF.

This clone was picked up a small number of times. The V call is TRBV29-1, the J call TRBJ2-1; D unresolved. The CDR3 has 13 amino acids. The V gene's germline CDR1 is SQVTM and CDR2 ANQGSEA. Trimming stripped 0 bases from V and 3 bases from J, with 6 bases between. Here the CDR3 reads CSVEESLYNEQFF. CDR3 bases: TGCAGCGTTGAAGAAAGCCTCTACAATGAGCAGTTCTTC.

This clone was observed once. The chain's CDR3 is CASSQGLAGGVTQYF. The CDR3 bases are TGTGCCAGCAGCCAAGGGCTAGCGGGAGGAGTGACCCAGTACTTC. This chain links TRBV14 with TRBJ2-5, with 11 bases fitting TRBD2. V trimming: 1 base; J trimming: 7 bases; junction bases outside the gene matches: 5. Per germline, CDR1 SGHDN and CDR2 FVKESK. CDR3 length: 15 amino acids.

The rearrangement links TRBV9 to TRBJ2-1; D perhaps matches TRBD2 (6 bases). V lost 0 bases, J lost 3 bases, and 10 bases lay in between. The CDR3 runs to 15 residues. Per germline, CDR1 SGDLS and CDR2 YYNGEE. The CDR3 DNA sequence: TGTGCCAGCAGCGTAGAAGTGGGAGGCTACAATGAGCAGTTCTTC. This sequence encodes CASSVEVGGYNEQFF.

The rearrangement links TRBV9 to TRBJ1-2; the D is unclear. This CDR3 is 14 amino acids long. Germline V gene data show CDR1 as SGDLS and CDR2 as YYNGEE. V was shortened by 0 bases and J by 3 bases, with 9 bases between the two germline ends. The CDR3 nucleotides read TGTGCCAGCAGCGTAGAAGCCAATGACTATGGCTACACCTTC. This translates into CASSVEANDYGYTF.

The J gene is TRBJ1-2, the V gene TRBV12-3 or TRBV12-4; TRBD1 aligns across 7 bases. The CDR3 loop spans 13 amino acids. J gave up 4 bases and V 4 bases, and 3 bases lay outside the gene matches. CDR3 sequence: CASSSDRTYGYTF. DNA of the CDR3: TGTGCCAGCAGTTCGGACAGGACCTATGGCTACACCTTC.

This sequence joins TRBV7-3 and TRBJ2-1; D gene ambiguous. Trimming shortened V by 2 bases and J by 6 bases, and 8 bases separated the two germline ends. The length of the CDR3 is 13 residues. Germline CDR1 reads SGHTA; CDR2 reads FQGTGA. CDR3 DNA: TGTGCCAGCAGCTTAGTATACGGCAATGAGCAGTTCTTC. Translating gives CASSLVYGNEQFF.

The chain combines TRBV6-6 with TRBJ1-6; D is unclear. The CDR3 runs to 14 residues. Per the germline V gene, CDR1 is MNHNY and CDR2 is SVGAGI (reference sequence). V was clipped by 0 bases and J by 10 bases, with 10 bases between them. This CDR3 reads CASSYSQEASPLHF. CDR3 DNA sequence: TGTGCCAGCAGTTACTCGCAGGAAGCCTCACCCCTCCACTTT.

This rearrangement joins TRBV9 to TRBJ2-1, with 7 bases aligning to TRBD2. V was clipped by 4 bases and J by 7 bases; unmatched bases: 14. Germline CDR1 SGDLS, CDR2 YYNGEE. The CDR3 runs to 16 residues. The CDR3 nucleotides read TGTGCCAGCAGCACCTCCGGTGGCGGGAGTGAGAATGAGCAGTTCTTC. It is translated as CASSTSGGGSENEQFF.

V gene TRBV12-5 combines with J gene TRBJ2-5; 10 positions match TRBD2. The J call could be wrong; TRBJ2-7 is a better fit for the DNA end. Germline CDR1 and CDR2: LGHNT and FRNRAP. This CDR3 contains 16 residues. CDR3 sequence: CASGLPPSGRAVEQYF. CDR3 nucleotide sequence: TGTGCTAGTGGTTTGCCACCAAGCGGGAGGGCCGTCGAGCAGTACTTC.

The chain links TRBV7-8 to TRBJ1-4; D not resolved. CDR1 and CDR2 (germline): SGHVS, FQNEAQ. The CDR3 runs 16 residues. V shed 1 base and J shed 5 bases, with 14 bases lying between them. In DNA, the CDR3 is TGTGCCAGCAGCTTAGTATCCGGGGTATCGAATGAAAAACTGTTTTTT. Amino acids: CASSLVSGVSNEKLFF.

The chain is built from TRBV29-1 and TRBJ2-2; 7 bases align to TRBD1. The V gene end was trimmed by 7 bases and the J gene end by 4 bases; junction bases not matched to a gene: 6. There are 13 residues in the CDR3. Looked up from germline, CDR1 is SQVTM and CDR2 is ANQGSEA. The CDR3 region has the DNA TGCAGCGCAGGAGGACAGGCCACCGGGGAGCTGTTTTTT. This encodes CSAGGQATGELFF.